The present T cell receptor beta chain was sequenced within a study of CD8+CD57+ T cells in acquired aplastic anemia. Study-level information: Isolated CD4+ and CD8+ cells, once sorted, yielded DNA averaging roughly 3 ug.

Findings of the study overall: Patients and healthy controls showed no significant CD8+ Simpson's diversity difference.

Of note for this clonotype: What it binds is not known.

The CDR3 runs 13 residues. Germline assignment: CDR1 GTSNPN and CDR2 SVGIG (reference sequence). Trimming removed 0 bases from V and 9 bases from J, with 9 bases in between. Selection for sequencing was limited to patients who had shown CD8+CD57+ cell expansion by flow cytometry. The cohort consisted entirely of patients having severe acquired aplastic anemia. Receipt of therapy had not occurred in any patient by the time of blood sampling. TCR beta VDJ and CDR3 profiles were obtained from a genomic DNA template. TCRdb analysed the reads with MiXCR anew, one entry per CDR3 protein. The sample yields a few hundred thousand distinct CDR3 sequences, around 32% seen once.

The TCR comes from a human donor with aplastic anemia. The chain is built from TRBV30 and TRBJ1-6; D is undetermined. Input material: sorted CD4+, CD8+, or CD8+CD57+ T cells (not recorded which) from PBMCs. The CDR3 sequence: CAWSVLVGSPLHF. In DNA, the CDR3 is TGTGCCTGGAGTGTACTTGTCGGTTCACCCCTCCACTTT.